These 23 T cell receptor beta chains share one sample of origin, sequenced in a study of response to subunit inactivated influenza vaccine. TCRdb analysed the RT-PCR reads with MiXCR anew, one entry per CDR3 protein. The sample records hundreds of thousands of distinct CDR3 sequences, 15% to 19% being singletons. The sample here was PBMCs from blood, taken 12 days after vaccination. These receptors all stem from a man aged 45-65 years who received an inactivated influenza vaccine.

The chain carries TRBV5-1 and TRBJ2-1; 7 nucleotides align to TRBD1. V lost 0 bases to trimming and J lost 13 bases; unmatched junction nucleotides: 4. The CDR3 totals 12 residues. Looked up from germline, CDR1 is SGHRS and CDR2 is YFSETQ. The CDR3 DNA sequence: TGCGCCAGCAGCTTGGACAGACAGGGCCAGTTCTTC. This translates into CASSLDRQGQFF.

There are a few counts of this clonotype. V and J are TRBV7-2 and TRBJ2-5; 10 bases agree with TRBD2. The germline CDR1 and CDR2 sequences are SGHTA and FQGNSA. The CDR3 contains 16 residues. V gave up 3 bases and J gave up 4 bases; unmatched junction bases: 8. This CDR3 is CASSLPTGTSVETQYF. CDR3 in DNA: TGTGCCAGCAGCTTGCCCACCGGGACTAGCGTAGAGACCCAGTACTTC.

This sequence joins TRBV27 and TRBJ2-7; 9 nucleotides agree with TRBD2. The V gene end was trimmed by 5 bases and the J gene end by 2 bases; junction bases not matched to a gene: 13. CDR1 is MNHEY, CDR2 SMNVEV, per germline (reference sequence). The CDR3 is 17 amino acids. CDR3 loop: CASSPRGSGSTTYEQYF. Here the CDR3 DNA reads TGTGCCAGCAGTCCCCGGGGTAGCGGGAGTACCACCTACGAGCAGTACTTC.

This clonotype came up a few times. This rearrangement joins TRBV11-2 to TRBJ2-3, with D maybe TRBD1 (6 bases). The CDR3 loop spans 14 amino acids. Germline values: CDR1 SGHAT, CDR2 FQNNGV. V was pared by 3 bases and J by 4 bases, with 11 bases between. The CDR3: CASSFGGAADTQYF. Written as DNA, the CDR3 is TGTGCCAGCAGCTTTGGGGGCGCGGCAGATACGCAGTATTTT.

The chain joins TRBV15 to TRBJ2-7, with 8 bases matching TRBD1. V lost 5 bases, J lost 1 base, and 7 bases stayed unmatched. The germline CDR1 and CDR2 sequences are LNHNV and YYDKDF (reference sequence). The CDR3 has 15 residues. This chain's CDR3 is CATSQDRVSSYEQYF. The CDR3 DNA follows: TGTGCCACCAGCCAGGACAGGGTCTCTTCCTACGAGCAGTACTTC.

CDR3: CASSLDQGVYNEQFF. In DNA form, the CDR3 reads TGCGCCAGCAGCTTGGATCAGGGGGTGTACAATGAGCAGTTCTTC. This chain uses TRBV5-1 with TRBJ2-1, with TRBD1 matching 7 bases. The CDR3 extends over 15 amino acids. Germline V gene lookup returns CDR1 SGHRS and CDR2 YFSETQ. V gave up 0 bases and J gave up 4 bases; unmatched junction bases: 4.

The chain has TRBV11-3 and TRBJ2-5; D is unclear. The V and J ends lost 5 bases and 2 bases respectively, with 15 bases between them. The CDR3 contains 15 residues. Germline V CDR1 and CDR2: SGHNT, YENEEA. The CDR3: CASSPSVTEQETQYF. The CDR3, as DNA: TGTGCCAGCAGCCCCAGCGTTACAGAGCAAGAGACCCAGTACTTC.

This clonotype has a handful of counts. In DNA, the CDR3 is TGTGCCAGCAGCCCGCTAGCGGGATGGGACTACGAGCAGTACTTC. Protein product: CASSPLAGWDYEQYF. V gene TRBV28 combines with J gene TRBJ2-7, with 9 bases that match TRBD2. The germline CDR1 and CDR2 sequences are MDHEN and SYDVKM. There are 15 residues in the CDR3. With V trimmed by 6 bases and J by 3 bases, 9 bases remained unmatched.

This clonotype occurred many times. The rearrangement joins TRBV28 to TRBJ2-7; 10 bases align to TRBD1. CDR3 length: 15 residues. The J segment lost 2 bases and the V segment lost 5 bases, leaving 6 bases of the junction unmatched. The germline CDR1 and CDR2 sequences are MDHEN and SYDVKM. CDR3 bases: TGTGCCAGCAGTCCGACCGGGACAGGGGCCTACGAGCAGTACTTC. Protein product: CASSPTGTGAYEQYF.

In this sample, this clonotype turned up a few times. The chain is built from TRBV28 and TRBJ1-2, with TRBD1 identical over 10 bases. Germline V lookup: CDR1 MDHEN, CDR2 SYDVKM. With 2 bases clipped from V and 5 bases from J, the junction kept 8 bases outside the gene matches. The CDR3 is 16 residues long. CDR3 region: CASSLGTGTGVYGYTF. The CDR3 DNA sequence: TGTGCCAGCAGTTTAGGTACCGGGACAGGGGTTTATGGCTACACCTTC.

The chain links TRBV28 to TRBJ2-7; D assignment may be TRBD1 or TRBD2 (5 bases each). In germline, CDR1 is MDHEN, CDR2 SYDVKM. The CDR3 runs 13 residues. The V end lost 7 bases, the J end lost 2 bases, and 12 bases lay between the germline ends. CDR3 loop: CASTVGEPYEQYF. The CDR3 nucleotides are TGTGCCAGCACGGTGGGGGAACCCTACGAGCAGTACTTC.

V gene TRBV20-1 combines with J gene TRBJ1-2, with D unresolved. Germline CDR1 is DFQATT and CDR2 is SNEGSKA (reference sequence). V lost 3 bases and J lost 0, with 11 bases in between. CDR3 length: 14 residues. The CDR3 DNA sequence: TGCAGTGCTAGTCCCGACGGCCCTAACTATGGCTACACCTTC. It translates to CSASPDGPNYGYTF.

This clonotype was seen many times. This chain uses TRBV6-5 with TRBJ2-7; no clear D gene. V lost 4 bases to trimming and J lost 2 bases, with 9 bases between them. The CDR3 runs to 13 residues. CDR1 is MNHEY and CDR2 is SVGAGI in the germline V gene. The DNA of the CDR3 is TGTGCCAGCAGTTCTGGGGAAACCTACGAGCAGTACTTC. Its translation is CASSSGETYEQYF.

This clonotype was detected a few times. CDR3 loop: CASSLERVSSYNEQFF. The CDR3 DNA sequence: TGTGCCAGCAGTCTCGAGCGGGTGAGCTCCTACAATGAGCAGTTCTTC. The J gene is TRBJ2-1, the V gene TRBV12-3 or TRBV12-4, with a tentative D call TRBD2 (6 bases). This CDR3 region has 16 residues. Between the trimmed V and J ends, which lost 5 bases and 0 bases, there was a span of 14 bases.

The chain links TRBV12-3 or TRBV12-4 to TRBJ2-3, with 9 bases fitting TRBD1. The CDR3 contains 14 residues. Losses at the gene ends were 5 bases for V and 8 bases for J; bases not matched to a gene: 8. CDR3 nucleotides: TGTGCCAGCAGTAGACAGGGGGGAGAGGTTACGCAGTATTTT. Translating gives CASSRQGGEVTQYF.

This chain uses TRBV6-1 with TRBJ1-6, with TRBD1 matching over 10 bases. This CDR3 has 15 amino acids. V lost 4 bases, J lost 7 bases, and 4 bases stayed unmatched. CDR1 MNHNS and CDR2 SASEGT come from the germline V gene. CDR3 region: CASSGPTGGNSPLHF. The DNA of the CDR3 is TGTGCCAGCAGTGGCCCGACAGGGGGCAATTCACCCCTCCACTTT.

The V and J genes are TRBV5-1 and TRBJ1-6; D may be TRBD1 (5 bases). The V end lost 5 bases, the J end lost 10 bases, and 16 bases lay between the germline ends. Germline V CDR1 and CDR2: SGHRS, YFSETQ. The CDR3 sequence is 14 residues long. Here the CDR3 reads CASRPGQDGSPLHF. CDR3 DNA: TGCGCCAGCAGACCGGGGCAGGATGGATCACCCCTCCACTTT.

This clonotype was detected only a few times. The chain joins TRBV5-1 to TRBJ2-1, with 7 bases lining up with TRBD1. V was pared by 0 bases and J by 8 bases, with 20 bases of the junction left unmatched. The CDR3 is 19 residues long. CDR1 and CDR2 from the germline V gene are SGHRS and YFSETQ. CDR3 amino acids: CASSLGPGQILGAGHEQFF. As DNA, the CDR3 is TGCGCCAGCAGCTTGGGCCCGGGACAGATACTTGGGGCCGGCCATGAGCAGTTCTTC. The full variable domain, with the rest looked up from reference TRBV5-1 and TRBJ2-1, is KAGVTQTPRYLIKTRGQQVTLSCSPISGHRSVSWYQQTPGQGLQFLFEYFSETQRNKGNFPGRFSGRQFSNSRSEMNVSTLELGDSALYLCASSLGPGQILGAGHEQFFGPGTRLTVL.

In this sample, this clonotype turned up a few times. The rearrangement uses TRBV7-9 and TRBJ1-5; 9 bases map to TRBD1. The germline CDR1 and CDR2 sequences are SEHNR and FQNEAQ (reference sequence). The trim removed 5 bases at V and 6 bases at J, leaving 8 bases unmatched. The CDR3 has 15 amino acids. The CDR3 loop reads CASSDGQGTIQPQHF. The CDR3 region has the DNA TGTGCCAGCAGCGATGGACAGGGGACTATTCAGCCCCAGCATTTT.

The genes are TRBV29-1 and TRBJ2-5, with 9 bases identical to TRBD2. V gave up 7 bases and J gave up 2 bases; unmatched junction bases: 11. Germline assignment: CDR1 SQVTM and CDR2 ANQGSEA. The length of the CDR3 is 15 residues. Here the CDR3 reads CSASPSAGGQETQYF. CDR3 bases: TGCAGCGCCTCTCCTTCTGCGGGGGGGCAAGAGACCCAGTACTTC.

This clonotype was found many times. The chain has TRBV5-1 and TRBJ2-1; 9 bases fit TRBD2. The CDR3 spans 17 residues. V was pared by 0 bases and J by 5 bases, with 9 bases of the junction left unmatched. CDR1 and CDR2 from the germline V gene are SGHRS and YFSETQ. CDR3 residues: CASSLASGVIRNNEQFF. The DNA of the CDR3 is TGCGCCAGCAGCTTGGCTAGCGGGGTAATACGGAACAATGAGCAGTTCTTC.

This chain links TRBV11-2 with TRBJ2-2; the D gene is possibly TRBD1 (5 bases). Germline V gene lookup returns CDR1 SGHAT and CDR2 FQNNGV. CDR3 length: 14 amino acids. V was trimmed by 3 bases and J by 4 bases, leaving 9 bases between them. This CDR3 is CASSFAGRTGELFF. In DNA, the CDR3 is TGTGCCAGCAGCTTTGCAGGGCGCACCGGGGAGCTGTTTTTT.

This clonotype was picked up a small number of times. The chain has TRBV12-3 or TRBV12-4 and TRBJ1-4, with D tentatively TRBD1 (6 bases). The CDR3 sequence is 18 residues long. V lost 1 base and J lost 0, with 15 bases in between. The CDR3 spells CASSLEGVWRATNEKLFF. CDR3 sequence (DNA): TGTGCCAGCAGTTTAGAGGGGGTTTGGCGGGCAACTAATGAAAAACTGTTTTTT.